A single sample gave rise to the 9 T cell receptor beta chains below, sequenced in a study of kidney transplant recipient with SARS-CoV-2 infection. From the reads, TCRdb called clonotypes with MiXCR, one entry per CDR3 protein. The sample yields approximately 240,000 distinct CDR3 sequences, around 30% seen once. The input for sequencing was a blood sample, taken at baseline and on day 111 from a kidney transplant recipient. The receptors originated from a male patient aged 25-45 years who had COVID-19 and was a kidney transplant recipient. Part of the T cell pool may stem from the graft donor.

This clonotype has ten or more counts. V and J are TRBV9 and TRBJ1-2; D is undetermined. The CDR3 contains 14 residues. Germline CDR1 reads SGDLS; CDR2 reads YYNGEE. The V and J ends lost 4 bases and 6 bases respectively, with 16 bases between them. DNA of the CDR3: TGTGCCAGCAGCACTAGAACGGAGGTCGATGGCTACACCTTC. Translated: CASSTRTEVDGYTF.

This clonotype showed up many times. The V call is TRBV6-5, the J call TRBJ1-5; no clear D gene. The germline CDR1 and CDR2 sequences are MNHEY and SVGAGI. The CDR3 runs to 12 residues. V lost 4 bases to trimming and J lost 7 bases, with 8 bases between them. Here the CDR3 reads CASSSRGQPQHF. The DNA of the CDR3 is TGTGCCAGCAGTTCCCGAGGGCAGCCCCAGCATTTT.

CDR3: CGSHIRDSRKTYGYTF. CDR3 in DNA: TGTGGCAGTCACATCCGTGATAGCCGAAAGACCTATGGCTACACCTTC. The gene calls are TRBV8-2 and TRBJ1-2. TRBV8-2 is recorded as a pseudogene. This CDR3 contains 16 residues.

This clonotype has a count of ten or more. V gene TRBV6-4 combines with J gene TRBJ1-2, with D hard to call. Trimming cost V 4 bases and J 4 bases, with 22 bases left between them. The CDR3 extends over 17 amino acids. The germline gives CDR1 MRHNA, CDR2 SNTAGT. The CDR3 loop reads CASSGKFSHGKTYGYTF. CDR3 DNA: TGTGCCAGCAGTGGAAAGTTCTCACACGGAAAGACCTATGGCTACACCTTC.

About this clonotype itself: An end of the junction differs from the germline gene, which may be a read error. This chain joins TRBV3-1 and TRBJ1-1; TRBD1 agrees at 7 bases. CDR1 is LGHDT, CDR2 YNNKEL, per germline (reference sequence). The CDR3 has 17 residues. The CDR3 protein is CANSRTGPISIRTEAFF. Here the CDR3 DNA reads TGTGCCAACAGCAGGACAGGTCCCATTTCAATTCGCACTGAAGCTTTCTTT.

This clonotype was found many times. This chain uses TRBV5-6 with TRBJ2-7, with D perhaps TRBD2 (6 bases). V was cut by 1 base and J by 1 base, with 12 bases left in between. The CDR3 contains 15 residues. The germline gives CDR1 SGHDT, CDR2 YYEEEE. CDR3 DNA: TGTGCCAGCAGCTTGTATTCCGGGGGATCCTACGAGCAGTACTTC. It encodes CASSLYSGGSYEQYF.

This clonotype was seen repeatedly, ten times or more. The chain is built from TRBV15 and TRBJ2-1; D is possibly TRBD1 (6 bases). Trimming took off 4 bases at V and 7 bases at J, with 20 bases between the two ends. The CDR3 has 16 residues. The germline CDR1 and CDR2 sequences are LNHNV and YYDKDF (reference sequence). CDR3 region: CATSTWTRGDWNEQFF. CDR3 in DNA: TGTGCCACCAGCACCTGGACCAGGGGAGATTGGAATGAGCAGTTCTTC.

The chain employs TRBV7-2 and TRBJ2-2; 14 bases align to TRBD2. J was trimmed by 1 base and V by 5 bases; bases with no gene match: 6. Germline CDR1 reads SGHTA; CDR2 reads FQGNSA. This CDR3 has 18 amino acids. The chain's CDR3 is CASSRWTSGRLNTGELFF. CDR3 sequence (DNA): TGTGCCAGCAGCCGTTGGACTAGCGGGAGGTTGAACACCGGGGAGCTGTTTTTT.

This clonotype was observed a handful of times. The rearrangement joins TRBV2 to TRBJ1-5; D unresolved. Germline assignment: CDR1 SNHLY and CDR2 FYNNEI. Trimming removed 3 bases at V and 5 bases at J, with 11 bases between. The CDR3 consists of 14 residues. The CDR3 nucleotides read TGTGCCAGCAGTGAGACCACTATTCATCAGCCCCAGCATTTT. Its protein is CASSETTIHQPQHF.